Presented here are 30 T cell receptor beta chains from one specimen sequenced in a study of blood T cell repertoires in COVID-19. Here immunoSEQ multiplex PCR was the method, and the copy in TCRdb shows in-frame clones only, minus some. The sample records around 220,000 clones, approximately 80% being singletons. The sample was peripheral blood. These receptors originate from an elderly woman with acute or convalescent COVID-19.

The rearrangement links TRBV28 to TRBJ2-5, with 11 bases fitting TRBD1. Germline V gives CDR1 MDHEN, CDR2 SYDVKM. V was clipped by 5 bases and J by 4 bases; unmatched bases: 9. The CDR3 spans 16 residues. CDR3 sequence (DNA): TGTGCCAGCAGTCCCCACCGGGGACAGGGGGGAGAGACCCAGTACTTC. This encodes CASSPHRGQGGETQYF.

This chain joins TRBV6-6 and TRBJ2-2; 10 nucleotides match TRBD2. With 5 bases clipped from V and 1 base from J, the junction kept 1 base outside the gene matches. Germline loops: CDR1 MNHNY, CDR2 SVGAGI (reference sequence). The CDR3 is 15 residues long. Here the CDR3 DNA reads TGTGCCAGCAGTCGGACTAGCGGGAACACCGGGGAGCTGTTTTTT. It is translated as CASSRTSGNTGELFF.

In this sample, this clone turned up once. This chain links TRBV27 with TRBJ2-7; 11 bases line up with TRBD2. Germline CDR1 and CDR2: MNHEY and SMNVEV (reference sequence). Unmatched junction bases numbered 3, after V lost 5 bases and J lost 6 bases. The CDR3 totals 13 residues. The CDR3 reads CASSRTSGSEQYF. In nucleotides, the CDR3 is TGTGCCAGCAGTCGAACTAGCGGGAGCGAGCAGTACTTC.

The chain has TRBV4-3 and TRBJ1-4, with D possibly being TRBD1 (5 bases). The CDR3 extends over 15 amino acids. Trimming cost V 0 bases and J 4 bases, with 9 bases left between them. The germline gives CDR1 LGHNA, CDR2 YSLEER. The CDR3 region has the DNA TGCGCCAGCAGCCAAGATCCAGGGAATAATGAAAAACTGTTTTTT. Translated, it gives CASSQDPGNNEKLFF.

Turning to this clone: The junction shows a germline mismatch at one end, possibly a read error. V and J are TRBV11-3 and TRBJ2-4; 8 bases agree with TRBD2. Germline CDR1 and CDR2: SGHNT and YENEEA. This CDR3 is built from 16 residues. The CDR3 nucleotides read TGTGCCAGCAGTTTAGGACTAGCACTAGCCAAAAACATTCAGTACTTC. As protein: CASSLGLALAKNIQYF.

This sequence joins TRBV7-8 and TRBJ2-3; 7 bases are a match to TRBD2. The CDR3 is 16 residues long. The germline CDR1 and CDR2 sequences are SGHVS and FQNEAQ. The V gene end was trimmed by 5 bases and the J gene end by 3 bases; junction bases not matched to a gene: 11. The CDR3 region has the DNA TGTGCCAGCAGCCCCCTCCCCCGCGGGAGAACAGATACGCAGTATTTT. Its translation: CASSPLPRGRTDTQYF.

This chain uses TRBV27 with TRBJ2-7; 8 bases match TRBD1. This CDR3 comprises 15 residues. V trimming: 5 bases; J trimming: 2 bases; junction bases outside the gene matches: 8. The germline V gene has CDR1 MNHEY and CDR2 SMNVEV (reference sequence). For the CDR3, the DNA is TGTGCCAGCAGTAATCGGGCGGGACAGGCCTACGAGCAGTACTTC. Its protein is CASSNRAGQAYEQYF.

The V and J genes are TRBV2 and TRBJ2-7; 11 bases align to TRBD2. Germline trimming cut 5 bases from V and 3 bases from J; bases unmatched to any gene: 12. The CDR3 length is 17 residues. From germline, CDR1 is SNHLY and CDR2 FYNNEI. The chain's CDR3 is CASSYHLAGGSNYEQYF. In DNA form, the CDR3 reads TGTGCCAGCAGTTACCATCTAGCGGGAGGATCGAACTACGAGCAGTACTTC.

The V call is TRBV6-6, the J call TRBJ1-6, with TRBD1 identical over 8 bases. V was clipped by 6 bases and J by 7 bases; unmatched bases: 5. This CDR3 spans 14 amino acids. Germline loops: CDR1 MNHNY, CDR2 SVGAGI (reference sequence). CDR3 DNA: TGTGCCAGCAGCCCTGGACAGGGAAATTCACCCCTCCACTTT. This encodes CASSPGQGNSPLHF.

The V and J genes are TRBV27 and TRBJ2-3; the D is unclear. V was clipped by 3 bases and J by 1 base, with 8 bases between them. The CDR3 spans 14 residues. Germline V CDR1 and CDR2: MNHEY, SMNVEV (reference sequence). CDR3 amino acids: CASSFARGTDTQYF. CDR3 bases: TGTGCCAGCAGTTTCGCCCGAGGCACAGATACGCAGTATTTT.

CDR3 amino acids: CASSATSGGEATQYF. For the CDR3, the DNA is TGTGCCAGCAGTGCGACTAGCGGGGGGGAAGCCACCCAGTACTTC. The genes are TRBV11-2 and TRBJ2-5; 14 bases are shared with TRBD2. Trimming cost V 6 bases and J 8 bases; bases outside gene matches: 8. The CDR3 runs 15 residues. Germline loops: CDR1 SGHAT, CDR2 FQNNGV.

J is TRBJ2-7 and V is TRBV7-2; D remains unclear. Germline CDR1 SGHTA, CDR2 FQGNSA. The CDR3 totals 14 residues. Deletions cut 1 base from V and 3 bases from J, with 10 bases between. The CDR3 protein is CASSLDGFNYEQYF. The CDR3 coding sequence is TGTGCCAGCAGCTTAGACGGGTTTAACTACGAGCAGTACTTC.

This clone was detected a few times. The chain links TRBV6-6 to TRBJ1-2, with D unresolved. The CDR3 spans 12 residues. Per germline, CDR1 MNHNY and CDR2 SVGAGI (reference sequence). Deletions cut 4 bases from V and 8 bases from J, with 11 bases between. CDR3 amino acids: CASSSGSLGYTF. As DNA, the CDR3 is TGTGCCAGCAGTTCCGGGTCCCTAGGCTACACCTTC.

V and J are TRBV5-1 and TRBJ2-2; 13 bases match TRBD2. The V gene's germline CDR1 is SGHRS and CDR2 YFSETQ. Trimming took 4 bases from V and 5 from J; bases not matched to a gene: 11. This CDR3 region has 18 residues. The CDR3 DNA follows: TGCGCCAGCAGCAAGCGGACTAGCGGGAGCGGGGAAACCGGGGAGCTGTTTTTT. Its translation: CASSKRTSGSGETGELFF.

Note on this clone: A much larger clonotype is one base distant, so this may be a read error. This rearrangement joins TRBV7-8 to TRBJ2-7, with D tentatively TRBD1 (6 bases). The germline V gene encodes CDR1 SGHVS and CDR2 FQNEAQ. V shed 5 bases and J shed 2 bases, with 10 bases lying between them. The CDR3 has 13 amino acids. CDR3 residues: CASSPQGPYEQYF. The CDR3 DNA sequence: TGTGCCAGCAGCCCACAGGGCCCCTACGAGCAGTACTTC.

This clone was counted once. The gene calls are TRBV9 and TRBJ2-3, with 7 bases matching TRBD2. The junction had 5 bases not matched to a gene; V was cut back by 1 base and J by 0 bases. The CDR3 sequence is 16 residues long. The V gene's germline CDR1 is SGDLS and CDR2 YYNGEE. The CDR3, as DNA: TGTGCCAGCAGCGTACTGAACGGGGGGAGCACAGATACGCAGTATTTT. Amino acids: CASSVLNGGSTDTQYF. Together with reference TRBV9 and TRBJ2-3, the CDR3 gives the full variable domain: DSGVTQTPKHLITATGQRVTLRCSPRSGDLSVYWYQQSLDQGLQFLIQYYNGEERAKGNILERFSAQQFPDLHSELNLSSLELGDSALYFCASSVLNGGSTDTQYFGPGTRLTVL.

The chain employs TRBV7-3 and TRBJ2-7; 9 bases are a match to TRBD1. Germline CDR1 reads SGHTA; CDR2 reads FQGTGA. After removal of 0 bases from V and 1 base from J, the junction contained 1 base not matched to a gene. This CDR3 region has 15 residues. Here the CDR3 reads CASSLTQGASYEQYF. DNA for the CDR3: TGTGCCAGCAGCTTAACACAGGGGGCTTCCTACGAGCAGTACTTC.

This clone appeared a few times. The rearrangement links TRBV28 to TRBJ2-1, with 11 bases identical to TRBD2. CDR1 MDHEN and CDR2 SYDVKM come from the germline V gene. J lost 4 bases, V lost 7 bases, and 9 bases had no gene match. There are 16 residues in the CDR3. The CDR3 DNA reads as TGTGCCAGCAAGGTACTCGGGACTAGCGGATACAATGAGCAGTTCTTC. It is translated as CASKVLGTSGYNEQFF.

This rearrangement joins TRBV18 to TRBJ1-2; a possible D gene is TRBD1 (5 bases). Germline lookup yields CDR1 KGHSH and CDR2 LQKENI. V was cut by 1 base and J by 8 bases, with 14 bases left in between. The CDR3 has 14 residues. The CDR3 nucleotides read TGTGCCAGCTCACCACGGGGCTTTTCGGAGGGCTACACCTTC. Translation: CASSPRGFSEGYTF.

The V call is TRBV5-1, the J call TRBJ2-3; 8 bases align to TRBD2. Germline CDR1 is SGHRS and CDR2 is YFSETQ. The CDR3 is made up of 16 amino acids. The V and J ends lost 2 bases and 3 bases, in that order; junction bases with no gene match: 8. The CDR3 spells CASSFRLAGATDTQYF. The CDR3 nucleotides are TGCGCCAGCAGCTTCCGCCTAGCGGGCGCTACAGATACGCAGTATTTT.

The chain is built from TRBV5-4 and TRBJ2-1, with 8 bases matching TRBD2. There are 12 residues in the CDR3. Germline CDR1 reads SGHNT; CDR2 reads YYREEE (reference sequence). V lost 3 bases, J lost 10 bases, and 3 bases stayed unmatched. The CDR3: CASSWTGGEQFF. The CDR3 DNA follows: TGTGCCAGCAGCTGGACGGGGGGGGAGCAGTTCTTC.

The rearrangement links TRBV30 to TRBJ2-5; TRBD2 matches 7 bases. J was trimmed by 5 bases and V by 0 bases; bases with no gene match: 6. Germline CDR1 GTSNPN, CDR2 SVGIG (reference sequence). This CDR3 has 14 amino acids. The CDR3, as DNA: TGTGCCTGGAGTGTGTGGGGGGGGATGGAGACCCAGTACTTC. Its translation is CAWSVWGGMETQYF.

The chain has TRBV7-3 and TRBJ2-2; D is uncertain. The V and J ends lost 5 bases and 6 bases respectively, with 4 bases between them. The CDR3 contains 11 residues. The germline CDR1 and CDR2 sequences are SGHTA and FQGTGA. The CDR3 spells CASSLPGELFF. The CDR3 DNA sequence: TGTGCCAGCAGCCTCCCCGGGGAGCTGTTTTTT.

The chain links TRBV24-1 to TRBJ2-1, with 7 nucleotides matching TRBD1. V shed 9 bases, J shed 7 bases, and the junction held 2 bases outside the gene matches. CDR1 is KGHDR, CDR2 SFDVKD, per germline. The CDR3 sequence is 11 residues long. The CDR3 sequence: CATSTGNEQFF. The DNA for the CDR3 is TGTGCCACCTCGACAGGGAATGAGCAGTTCTTC.

The V and J genes are TRBV28 and TRBJ1-3, with 9 bases matching TRBD1. The CDR3 sequence is 16 residues long. Germline CDR1 is MDHEN and CDR2 is SYDVKM. V trimming: 6 bases; J trimming: 0 bases; junction bases outside the gene matches: 6. Written as DNA, the CDR3 is TGTGCCAGCAGGACAGGGGGGGGACTCTCTGGAAACACCATATATTTT. Translating it yields CASRTGGGLSGNTIYF.

This chain links TRBV4-1 with TRBJ1-5; TRBD1 is a possible D gene (5 bases). V lost 4 bases to trimming and J lost 1 base, with 14 bases between them. The CDR3 totals 16 residues. Germline assignment: CDR1 MGHRA and CDR2 YSYEKL. CDR3 sequence (DNA): TGCGCCAGCAGCCGCCAAGGAGGGGACAGCAATCAGCCCCAGCATTTT. This codes for CASSRQGGDSNQPQHF.

This sequence joins TRBV19 and TRBJ1-5; D not certain. V gave up 3 bases and J gave up 6 bases, with 15 bases separating them. The CDR3 spans 15 residues. Germline V gives CDR1 LNHDA, CDR2 SQIVND (reference sequence). The CDR3 region is CASSIEGSATQPQHF. DNA of the CDR3: TGTGCCAGTAGTATTGAGGGCTCGGCAACTCAGCCCCAGCATTTT.

The CDR3 bases are TGCGCCAGCAGCCTCCACGGGGGCGAGCAGTACTTC. As protein: CASSLHGGEQYF. The rearrangement joins TRBV4-1 to TRBJ2-7; tentative D call: TRBD2 (6 bases). The CDR3 sequence is 12 residues long. Per germline, CDR1 MGHRA and CDR2 YSYEKL. V lost 4 bases, J lost 6 bases, and 10 bases lay in between.

The V gene is TRBV15, the J gene TRBJ1-2; the D is unclear. V shed 1 base and J shed 8 bases, with 14 bases lying between them. In germline, CDR1 is LNHNV, CDR2 YYDKDF (reference sequence). CDR3 length: 14 residues. The CDR3 region is CATSRGLGNVGYTF. CDR3 bases: TGTGCCACCAGCAGAGGACTCGGAAATGTGGGCTACACCTTC.

The rearrangement joins TRBV7-9 to TRBJ2-1, with a tentative D call TRBD2 (6 bases). This CDR3 spans 18 amino acids. Trimming left V 1 base short and J 3 bases short, with 19 bases between. Germline assignment: CDR1 SEHNR and CDR2 FQNEAQ (reference sequence). The CDR3 here is CASSLGVLALVSYNEQFF. CDR3 DNA: TGTGCCAGCAGCTTAGGGGTACTAGCCTTGGTGAGCTACAATGAGCAGTTCTTC.